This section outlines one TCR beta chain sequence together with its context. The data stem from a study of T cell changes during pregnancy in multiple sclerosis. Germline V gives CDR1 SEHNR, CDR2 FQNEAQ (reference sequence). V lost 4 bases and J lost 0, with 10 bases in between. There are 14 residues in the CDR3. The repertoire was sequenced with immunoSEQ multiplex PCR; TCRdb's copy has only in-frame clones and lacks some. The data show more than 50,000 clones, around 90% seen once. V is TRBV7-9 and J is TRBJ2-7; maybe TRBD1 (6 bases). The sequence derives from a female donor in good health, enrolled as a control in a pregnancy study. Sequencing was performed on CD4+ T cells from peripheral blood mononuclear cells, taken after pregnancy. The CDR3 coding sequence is TGTGCCAGCAGCTCATTCAGGGGCTCCTACGAGCAGTACTTC. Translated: CASSSFRGSYEQYF.